The 26 T cell receptor beta chains listed next were all sequenced from one sample in a study of vaccination and CD4 T cells after COVID-19. An Oncomine TCR Beta short-read assay was used to sequence the DNA from cultured CD4+ T cells. TCRdb processed the PCR reads anew with MiXCR; each CDR3 protein has one entry. The repertoire holds approximately 15,000 distinct CDR3 sequences, with over 60% as singletons. These TCRs' antigens remain unknown. As for treatment: 10-day PBMC culture with coronavirus spike peptide pools or control peptides (ViraFEST assay). Sequences were obtained from CD4+ T cells from blood, cultured in vitro. These receptors all come from a human donor who had recovered from COVID-19.

V and J are TRBV7-2 and TRBJ2-3; TRBD1 matches 7 bases. V dropped 6 bases and J dropped 4; count of bases not matched to a gene: 4. This CDR3 has 13 amino acids. Germline CDR1 and CDR2: SGHTA and FQGNSA. CDR3 coding DNA: TGTGCCAGCAGACTCACAGGGGCAGATACGCAGTATTTT. Protein: CASRLTGADTQYF.

This clonotype showed up just a few times. This chain uses TRBV20-1 with TRBJ2-4, with D hard to call. The V gene's germline CDR1 is DFQATT and CDR2 SNEGSKA (reference sequence). This CDR3 spans 12 amino acids. V was clipped by 4 bases and J by 1 base, with 5 bases between them. The CDR3 sequence: CSAKVAKNIQYF. The DNA of the CDR3 is TGCAGTGCTAAGGTCGCCAAAAACATTCAGTACTTC.

The chain recombines TRBV27 with TRBJ1-6; the D is unclear. Germline loops: CDR1 MNHEY, CDR2 SMNVEV (reference sequence). Trimming removed 6 bases at V and 5 bases at J, with 11 bases between. This CDR3 is built from 14 residues. CDR3 in DNA: TGTGCCAGCAGCGGGTCTCGCAATAATTCACCCCTCCACTTT. This encodes CASSGSRNNSPLHF.

The rearrangement uses TRBV7-9 and TRBJ2-1; 9 nucleotides line up with TRBD2. The CDR3 runs to 18 residues. J gave up 0 bases and V 5 bases, and 11 bases lay outside the gene matches. Germline values: CDR1 SEHNR, CDR2 FQNEAQ (reference sequence). The CDR3 DNA sequence: TGTGCCAGCAGCCAACTTAGCGGGAGTAGGAGCTCCTACAATGAGCAGTTCTTC. Amino acid sequence: CASSQLSGSRSSYNEQFF.

V gene TRBV6-1 combines with J gene TRBJ2-1; possible D gene TRBD2, 6 bases. Germline CDR1 reads MNHNS; CDR2 reads SASEGT. Deletions cut 8 bases from V and 1 base from J, with 9 bases between. CDR3 length equals 13 residues. The CDR3 nucleotides read TGTGCCAGCTCCGCGGGATCCTACAATGAGCAGTTCTTC. Translating it yields CASSAGSYNEQFF.

The chain combines TRBV2 with TRBJ1-5; TRBD1 might be the D (6 bases). The V end was cut by 6 bases, the J end by 0 bases, with 21 bases between. Germline loops: CDR1 SNHLY, CDR2 FYNNEI. The CDR3 has 18 amino acids. The CDR3: CASRGHISAPYSNQPQHF. The CDR3 DNA reads as TGTGCCAGCAGGGGACACATCTCAGCCCCCTATAGCAATCAGCCCCAGCATTTT.

This clonotype was seen only a few times. The chain has TRBV30 and TRBJ1-2, with 9 bases identical to TRBD1. The CDR3 extends over 13 amino acids. Germline CDR1 and CDR2: GTSNPN and SVGIG (reference sequence). With V trimmed by 4 bases and J by 6 bases, 6 bases remained unmatched. The CDR3 nucleotides read TGTGCCTGGACTACAGGGGGCAGAGATGGCTACACCTTC. This codes for CAWTTGGRDGYTF.

This chain connects TRBV10-1 to TRBJ2-7; TRBD2 might be the D (5 bases). V was trimmed by 5 bases and J by 1 base, leaving 12 bases between them. Germline CDR1 WNHNN, CDR2 SYGVQD (reference sequence). This CDR3 is 14 amino acids long. CDR3 nucleotides: TGCGCCAGCAGTAAGGGAGACGCTTCCTACGAGCAGTACTTC. Translated: CASSKGDASYEQYF.

This clonotype was observed once. This chain connects TRBV5-1 to TRBJ2-5; 10 bases agree with TRBD1. V gave up 2 bases and J gave up 5 bases; unmatched junction bases: 3. The CDR3 is made up of 14 amino acids. Germline assignment: CDR1 SGHRS and CDR2 YFSETQ. The CDR3, as DNA: TGCGCCAGCAGCTTCGGGACAGGGGAGGAGACCCAGTACTTC. It yields the protein CASSFGTGEETQYF.

The chain joins TRBV7-2 to TRBJ1-1; D possibly corresponds to TRBD1 (6 bases). CDR1 and CDR2 (germline): SGHTA, FQGNSA. Trimming removed 5 bases at V and 0 bases at J, with 13 bases between. The CDR3 is made up of 15 amino acids. CDR3 coding DNA: TGTGCCAGCAGCACCGCGGGGGGCATGAACACTGAAGCTTTCTTT. As protein: CASSTAGGMNTEAFF. The full variable domain, rest sourced from reference TRBV7-2 and TRBJ1-1, is GAGVSQSPSNKVTEKGKDVELRCDPISGHTALYWYRQSLGQGLEFLIYFQGNSAPDKSGLPSDRFSAERTGGSVSTLTIQRTQQEDSAVYLCASSTAGGMNTEAFFGQGTRLTVV.

The chain has TRBV20-1 and TRBJ1-1, with TRBD1 matching 8 bases. The CDR3 extends over 17 amino acids. With 6 bases clipped from V and 3 bases from J, the junction kept 18 bases outside the gene matches. Germline CDR1 DFQATT, CDR2 SNEGSKA (reference sequence). The CDR3 sequence: CSATRTGYLGRDTEAFF. DNA for the CDR3: TGCAGTGCAACAAGGACAGGGTATTTGGGGCGCGACACTGAAGCTTTCTTT.

This sequence joins TRBV24-1 and TRBJ1-1; 7 bases align to TRBD1. CDR1 and CDR2 from the germline V gene are KGHDR and SFDVKD. The CDR3 sequence is 14 residues long. The junction had 5 bases not matched to a gene; V was cut back by 7 bases and J by 1 base. This chain's CDR3 is CATSSGQPNTEAFF. DNA of the CDR3: TGTGCCACCAGCTCGGGACAGCCGAACACTGAAGCTTTCTTT.

This clonotype has just one count. The CDR3 carries no conserved terminal phenylalanine or tryptophan, so it likely arises from a read error. V and J are TRBV7-2 and TRBJ2-1; no definite D call. CDR3 size: 15 residues. Germline lookup yields CDR1 SGHTA and CDR2 FQGNSA. Trimming stripped 3 bases from V and 2 bases from J, with 11 bases between. The CDR3: CASSFHLEPYNEQFS. In DNA, the CDR3 is TGTGCCAGCAGCTTTCACCTAGAACCCTACAATGAGCAGTTCTCC.

In DNA, the CDR3 is TGTGCCAGCAGTTCCCAAGCCGGGGCAGGGATAGGTGGCTACACCTTC. Amino acid sequence: CASSSQAGAGIGGYTF. The rearrangement links TRBV6-5 to TRBJ1-2, with D possibly TRBD1 on 5 matching bases. Germline V gene lookup returns CDR1 MNHEY and CDR2 SVGAGI. The CDR3 runs 16 residues. With 4 bases removed from V and 7 bases from J, the gap between germline ends came to 22 bases.

The chain links TRBV7-9 to TRBJ2-1, with TRBD1 identical over 7 bases. V lost 4 bases, J lost 10 bases, and 4 bases stayed unmatched. This CDR3 spans 12 amino acids. Germline assignment: CDR1 SEHNR and CDR2 FQNEAQ (reference sequence). Written as DNA, the CDR3 is TGTGCCAGCAGCTCCCAGGGACAGGAGCAGTTCTTC. Translated, it gives CASSSQGQEQFF.

A few counts support this clonotype. The chain uses TRBV7-3 and TRBJ1-1; 7 bases match TRBD1. From germline, CDR1 is SGHTA and CDR2 FQGTGA. This CDR3 has 13 residues. V dropped 5 bases and J dropped 4; count of bases not matched to a gene: 4. CDR3 nucleotide sequence: TGTGCCAGCAGCCGACAGGGAAGCACTGAAGCTTTCTTT. This sequence encodes CASSRQGSTEAFF.

This sequence joins TRBV5-1 and TRBJ1-6, with 8 bases fitting TRBD1. The CDR3 covers 17 residues. Trimming took 0 bases from V and 4 from J; bases not matched to a gene: 6. Germline V gene lookup returns CDR1 SGHRS and CDR2 YFSETQ. DNA for the CDR3: TGCGCCAGCAGCTTGGAGGGGCAGGGGGCTTATAATTCACCCCTCCACTTT. Residues: CASSLEGQGAYNSPLHF.

The rearrangement uses TRBV12-5 and TRBJ2-6; no clear D gene. The V gene lost 3 bases and the J gene lost 0 bases, with 6 bases spanning the gap. CDR1 and CDR2 (germline): LGHNT, FRNRAP. CDR3 length: 15 residues. DNA for the CDR3: TGTGCTAGTGGTTTACAACCCTCTGGGGCCAACGTCCTGACTTTC. It translates to CASGLQPSGANVLTF.

V and J are TRBV10-3 and TRBJ2-7; possible D gene TRBD1, 6 bases. V was pared by 4 bases and J by 7 bases, with 17 bases between. This CDR3 region has 14 residues. Germline V lookup: CDR1 ENHRY, CDR2 SYGVKD. CDR3 DNA: TGTGCCATCAGTGGCACGATGGGGGCGAGAGAGCAGTACTTC. It codes for CAISGTMGAREQYF.

This clonotype was observed a handful of times. This sequence joins TRBV7-2 and TRBJ2-3, with D uncertain. This CDR3 has 15 residues. CDR1 and CDR2 from the germline V gene are SGHTA and FQGNSA. Between the trimmed V and J ends, which lost 0 bases and 1 base, there was a span of 8 bases. CDR3 sequence reads: CASSLADYGTDTQYF. The CDR3 DNA is TGTGCCAGCAGCTTAGCGGATTACGGCACAGATACGCAGTATTTT.

The CDR3 protein is CSAISSGRVTDTQYF. The CDR3 region has the DNA TGCAGTGCTATATCAAGCGGGAGGGTTACAGATACGCAGTATTTT. This chain joins TRBV20-1 and TRBJ2-3; TRBD2 aligns across 10 bases. The V gene end was trimmed by 4 bases and the J gene end by 3 bases; junction bases not matched to a gene: 7. CDR1 is DFQATT, CDR2 SNEGSKA, per germline (reference sequence). CDR3 length: 15 residues.

The V gene is TRBV29-1, the J gene TRBJ1-5, with D possibly matching TRBD1 (6 bases). The CDR3 is 12 amino acids. V was trimmed by 6 bases and J by 5 bases, leaving 11 bases between them. Per the germline V gene, CDR1 is SQVTM and CDR2 is ANQGSEA. The CDR3 reads CSVRDTDQPQHF. CDR3 in DNA: TGCAGCGTCCGGGACACCGATCAGCCCCAGCATTTT.

J is TRBJ2-3 and V is TRBV6-5; D is unresolved. The V and J ends lost 2 bases and 7 bases respectively, with 10 bases between them. CDR1 is MNHEY and CDR2 is SVGAGI in the germline V gene. This CDR3 is 13 amino acids long. CDR3: CASSYSRAHTQYF. Here the CDR3 DNA reads TGTGCCAGCAGTTACAGCCGGGCCCATACGCAGTATTTT.

The rearrangement joins TRBV14 to TRBJ2-7; TRBD1 agrees at 9 bases. CDR3 length equals 16 residues. The V gene end was trimmed by 1 base and the J gene end by 3 bases; junction bases not matched to a gene: 7. Germline loops: CDR1 SGHDN, CDR2 FVKESK. The CDR3 is CASSQAGTGRFYEQYF. DNA for the CDR3: TGTGCCAGCAGCCAAGCTGGGACAGGGCGTTTCTACGAGCAGTACTTC.

This rearrangement joins TRBV7-9 to TRBJ2-5; 8 bases agree with TRBD1. There are 16 residues in the CDR3. Germline CDR1 is SEHNR and CDR2 is FQNEAQ (reference sequence). J gave up 3 bases and V 3 bases, and 9 bases lay outside the gene matches. The CDR3 DNA is TGTGCCAGCAGCTTTCGGGGCGTACAGGGGGAAGAGACCCAGTACTTC. It is translated as CASSFRGVQGEETQYF.

This clonotype has a single count. The CDR3 coding sequence is TGTGCCAGCAGTGGGGATTCGTACACTGAAGCTTTCTTT. Protein: CASSGDSYTEAFF. The V and J genes are TRBV2 and TRBJ1-1, with no clear D. The germline V and J ends were trimmed by 4 bases and 3 bases, with 9 bases remaining between them. CDR1 SNHLY and CDR2 FYNNEI come from the germline V gene. This CDR3 is 13 amino acids long.